These 9 T cell receptor beta chains were sequenced from one sample in a study of blood T cell repertoires in COVID-19. Using immunoSEQ multiplex PCR, the repertoire was profiled, and TCRdb retains in-frame clones only, with some absent. The sample has roughly 200,000 clones; about 90% are singletons. The sequencing input was peripheral blood. The receptors were sampled from a man aged 55 to 70 with active or convalescent COVID-19.

This clone was picked up one time. V gene TRBV5-5 combines with J gene TRBJ1-6, with 9 bases lining up with TRBD1. CDR3 length equals 15 residues. Looked up from germline, CDR1 is SGHKS and CDR2 is YYEKEE (reference sequence). The V segment lost 4 bases and the J segment 12 bases; nucleotides outside the gene matches: 11. Here the CDR3 DNA reads TGTGCCAGCAGCCGATCCGGGACAGGGATTGAACCCCTCCACTTT. This translates into CASSRSGTGIEPLHF.

This clone was recorded a few times. CDR3 in DNA: TGTGCCAGCAGCGTACAGGGTTATCACCCTAACTATGGCTACACCTTC. As protein: CASSVQGYHPNYGYTF. The chain couples TRBV11-2 to TRBJ1-2; possible D gene TRBD1, 6 bases. The germline CDR1 and CDR2 sequences are SGHAT and FQNNGV. The CDR3 spans 16 residues. V was trimmed by 5 bases and J by 0 bases, leaving 16 bases between them. Complete variable domain (other parts from reference TRBV11-2 and TRBJ1-2): EAGVAQSPRYKIIEKRQSVAFWCNPISGHATLYWYQQILGQGPKLLIQFQNNGVVDDSQLPKDRFSAERLKGVDSTLKIQPAKLEDSAVYLCASSVQGYHPNYGYTFGSGTRLTVV.

The CDR3 loop reads CASSHRADPGHPYEQYF. The CDR3, as DNA: TGTGCCAGCAGTCACCGAGCCGACCCCGGACATCCCTACGAGCAGTACTTC. The chain joins TRBV6-6 to TRBJ2-7; the D gene is possibly TRBD1 (5 bases). Germline CDR1 and CDR2: MNHNY and SVGAGI (reference sequence). The V end lost 5 bases, the J end lost 2 bases, and 22 bases lay between the germline ends. The CDR3 runs to 17 residues.

The CDR3 is CASSLVGGGAHNEQFF. DNA for the CDR3: TGTGCCAGCAGCTTAGTAGGAGGGGGGGCCCACAATGAGCAGTTCTTC. The chain recombines TRBV7-9 with TRBJ2-1, with a tentative D call TRBD2 (7 bases). Germline V gene sequence: CDR1 SEHNR, CDR2 FQNEAQ (reference sequence). CDR3 length: 16 amino acids. V was cut by 1 base and J by 5 bases, with 15 bases left in between. Complete variable domain (other parts from reference TRBV7-9 and TRBJ2-1): DTGVSQNPRHKITKRGQNVTFRCDPISEHNRLYWYRQTLGQGPEFLTYFQNEAQLEKSRLLSDRFSAERPKGSFSTLEIQRTEQGDSAMYLCASSLVGGGAHNEQFFGPGTRLTVL.

The CDR3 sequence: CASSLVIIGGGPSSYEQYF. DNA of the CDR3: TGCGCCAGCAGCTTGGTAATTATTGGCGGGGGGCCAAGCTCCTACGAGCAGTACTTC. V usage is TRBV5-1 and J usage is TRBJ2-7; 8 positions match TRBD2. V gave up 0 bases and J gave up 0 bases; unmatched junction bases: 14. Germline loops: CDR1 SGHRS, CDR2 YFSETQ. The CDR3 is made up of 19 amino acids.

The chain employs TRBV4-2 and TRBJ2-3; 9 bases fit TRBD1. V lost 5 bases to trimming and J lost 2 bases; unmatched junction nucleotides: 5. The CDR3 consists of 15 residues. Germline CDR1 and CDR2: LGHNA and YNFKEQ. CDR3 sequence (DNA): TGTGCCAGCAGCAGGACAGGGGTTATCACAGATACGCAGTATTTT. As protein: CASSRTGVITDTQYF.

Only one count was recorded for this clone. The chain carries TRBV30 and TRBJ2-6, with TRBD1 matching over 8 bases. The germline V gene encodes CDR1 GTSNPN and CDR2 SVGIG (reference sequence). CDR3 length: 20 amino acids. J was trimmed by 1 base and V by 3 bases; bases with no gene match: 17. In nucleotides, the CDR3 is TGTGCCTGGAGCCCCCTCCCGGGACAGGAATCTCGGTCTGGGGCCAACGTCCTGACTTTC. It is translated as CAWSPLPGQESRSGANVLTF.

The chain uses TRBV7-9 and TRBJ2-7; 10 positions agree with TRBD1. The germline V gene has CDR1 SEHNR and CDR2 FQNEAQ (reference sequence). Losses at the gene ends were 5 bases for V and 3 bases for J; bases not matched to a gene: 7. The CDR3 totals 15 residues. CDR3 in amino acids: CASSPPTGGFYEQYF. Written as DNA, the CDR3 is TGTGCCAGCAGCCCACCGACAGGGGGCTTCTACGAGCAGTACTTC.

The CDR3 DNA follows: TGTGCCAGCAGTTACCAGGACAGGCGAGAGACCCAGTACTTC. Its protein product is CASSYQDRRETQYF. The rearrangement links TRBV6-5 to TRBJ2-5; TRBD1 aligns across 7 bases. Looked up from germline, CDR1 is MNHEY and CDR2 is SVGAGI. CDR3 size: 14 residues. Losses at the gene ends were 2 bases for V and 4 bases for J; bases not matched to a gene: 4.